The T cell receptor (beta chain) under discussion was sequenced for a study of blood T cell repertoires in COVID-19. Study overall: Spain, Italy and the United States supplied samples that represented acute and convalescent COVID-19. The analysed material was cDNA or gDNA that came from T cells, B-cell-depleted T cells, or PBMCs.

The CDR3 covers 16 residues. Between the trimmed V and J ends, which lost 3 bases and 5 bases, there was a span of 14 bases. The germline V gene has CDR1 LGHNA and CDR2 YSLEER. As processed by the authors: The authors estimated nucleated cell counts from reference gene primer amplification. Libraries were prepared by immunoSEQ multiplex PCR; TCRdb keeps only in-frame clonotypes and omits some of them. V and J calls plus clone size are reproduced from that table; the DNA served to infer D and trimming. The sample carries under 250,000 clones, roughly 88% recorded once. The TCR was taken from a woman between 25 and 40 years old with COVID-19, enrolled during active disease. The sample taken for sequencing was peripheral blood. The chain combines TRBV4-3 with TRBJ1-6, with D perhaps matching TRBD1 (6 bases). CDR3 in amino acids: CASSHLLQGDNSPLHF. The CDR3 region has the DNA TGCGCCAGCAGCCATCTACTACAGGGCGATAATTCACCCCTCCACTTT.